These 18 T cell receptor beta chains share one sample of origin, sequenced in a study of blood T cell repertoires in COVID-19. Produced via immunoSEQ multiplex PCR; TCRdb's table is partial and in-frame only. The sample lists under 70,000 clones; approximately 88% were seen once. Material for sequencing was peripheral blood. All receptors derive from an older woman with COVID-19, enrolled during active disease.

The chain combines TRBV30 with TRBJ2-7; TRBD1 agrees at 7 bases. Per the germline V gene, CDR1 is GTSNPN and CDR2 is SVGIG (reference sequence). Trimming at V came to 2 bases and at J to 3 bases, leaving 1 base not matched to a gene. The CDR3 runs 12 residues. The CDR3: CAWSRQGYEQYF. CDR3 nucleotides: TGTGCCTGGAGTCGACAGGGCTACGAGCAGTACTTC.

In its sample, this clone was seen a few times. The chain has TRBV18 and TRBJ1-5, with D tentatively TRBD1 (5 bases). This CDR3 contains 15 residues. Trimming left V 2 bases short and J 2 bases short, with 10 bases between. Germline values: CDR1 KGHSH, CDR2 LQKENI. CDR3 coding DNA: TGTGCCAGCTCACCAGACGGGGGGGGCAATCAGCCCCAGCATTTT. Encoded protein: CASSPDGGGNQPQHF. The entire variable domain, with the rest obtained from reference TRBV18 and TRBJ1-5, is as follows: NAGVMQNPRHLVRRRGQEARLRCSPMKGHSHVYWYRQLPEEGLKFMVYLQKENIIDESGMPKERFSAEFPKEGPSILRIQQVVRGDSAAYFCASSPDGGGNQPQHFGDGTRLSIL.

The rearrangement links TRBV7-2 to TRBJ2-7; 8 bases are shared with TRBD2. CDR1 and CDR2 (germline): SGHTA, FQGNSA. Unmatched junction bases numbered 6, after V lost 8 bases and J lost 6 bases. The CDR3 is 12 amino acids. CDR3: CASGTRFTEQYF. CDR3 sequence (DNA): TGTGCCAGCGGGACTAGATTTACCGAGCAGTACTTC.

The rearrangement uses TRBV7-2 and TRBJ1-3; D is undetermined. The V end was cut by 1 base, the J end by 0 bases, with 16 bases between. The CDR3 loop spans 18 amino acids. Germline V lookup: CDR1 SGHTA, CDR2 FQGNSA. The CDR3: CASSLDLKEADSGNTIYF. In DNA, the CDR3 is TGTGCCAGCAGCTTAGATCTCAAGGAGGCCGACTCTGGAAACACCATATATTTT.

The chain is built from TRBV15 and TRBJ2-1, with 8 bases that match TRBD2. Germline values: CDR1 LNHNV, CDR2 YYDKDF (reference sequence). The CDR3 has 15 amino acids. After removal of 5 bases from V and 0 bases from J, the junction contained 3 bases not matched to a gene. The CDR3 region has the DNA TGTGCCACCAGCCTAAGCGGGAGCTCCTACAATGAGCAGTTCTTC. Protein: CATSLSGSSYNEQFF.

The chain couples TRBV4-2 to TRBJ1-2; 10 bases map to TRBD1. CDR1 LGHNA and CDR2 YNFKEQ come from the germline V gene. CDR3 length equals 15 residues. J was trimmed by 8 bases and V by 2 bases; bases with no gene match: 8. DNA for the CDR3: TGTGCCAGCAGCCAAACCGGGACAGGGGCTGGCGGCTACACCTTC. Its translation: CASSQTGTGAGGYTF.

This chain uses TRBV4-3 with TRBJ2-7; D uncertain. V shed 3 bases and J shed 0 bases, with 9 bases lying between them. The CDR3 is 14 amino acids. Germline V gene lookup returns CDR1 LGHNA and CDR2 YSLEER. CDR3 in amino acids: CASSQLVLSYEQYF. The CDR3, as DNA: TGCGCCAGCAGCCAGTTAGTTCTCTCCTACGAGCAGTACTTC.

The rearrangement joins TRBV29-1 to TRBJ2-2; the D is unclear. Germline V gene sequence: CDR1 SQVTM, CDR2 ANQGSEA. V was clipped by 6 bases and J by 3 bases, with 14 bases between them. This CDR3 has 14 residues. CDR3 nucleotide sequence: TGCAGCGTCTTTGACTCCCACGACACCGGGGAGCTGTTTTTT. Translating it yields CSVFDSHDTGELFF.

This clone has a handful of counts. This chain uses TRBV4-2 with TRBJ2-3, with no clear D. The germline CDR1 and CDR2 sequences are LGHNA and YNFKEQ. The CDR3 extends over 14 amino acids. V gave up 1 base and J gave up 2 bases, with 7 bases separating them. CDR3 DNA: TGTGCCAGCAGCCAAGGACTCCTCACAGATACGCAGTATTTT. Protein product: CASSQGLLTDTQYF.

The gene calls are TRBV6-2 or TRBV6-3 and TRBJ1-5, with D possibly being TRBD1 (5 bases). Per the germline V gene, CDR1 is MNHEY and CDR2 is SVGEGT. Trimming took 5 bases from V and 0 from J, leaving 17 bases between them. The CDR3 covers 17 residues. The chain's CDR3 is CASSPGGRTYSNQPQHF. The CDR3 DNA reads TGTGCCAGCAGTCCCGGGGGACGGACTTATAGCAATCAGCCCCAGCATTTT.

The chain joins TRBV19 to TRBJ1-2, with 8 bases that match TRBD1. The CDR3 totals 12 residues. Germline V lookup: CDR1 LNHDA, CDR2 SQIVND (reference sequence). Unmatched junction bases numbered 4, after V lost 10 bases and J lost 3 bases. The CDR3 is CATSTGDYGYTF. The CDR3, as DNA: TGTGCCACCTCGACAGGGGACTATGGCTACACCTTC.

V and J are TRBV19 and TRBJ2-1; 11 bases are a match to TRBD2. Per the germline V gene, CDR1 is LNHDA and CDR2 is SQIVND (reference sequence). This CDR3 is 15 amino acids long. V lost 6 bases and J lost 5; bases outside the gene matches: 6. The CDR3 DNA reads TGTGCCAGTAGCCTTAGCGGGAGGGCTAACAATGAGCAGTTCTTC. This gives the protein CASSLSGRANNEQFF. Complete variable domain (other parts from reference TRBV19 and TRBJ2-1): DGGITQSPKYLFRKEGQNVTLSCEQNLNHDAMYWYRQDPGQGLRLIYYSQIVNDFQKGDIAEGYSVSREKKESFPLTVTSAQKNPTAFYLCASSLSGRANNEQFFGPGTRLTVL.

The chain joins TRBV11-3 to TRBJ2-7; D uncertain. Trimming took 5 bases from V and 3 from J, leaving 11 bases between them. The CDR3 has 13 residues. Germline CDR1 and CDR2: SGHNT and YENEEA. The CDR3 coding sequence is TGTGCCAGCAGCCCTATAAGTGTCTACGAGCAGTACTTC. Residues: CASSPISVYEQYF.

This chain uses TRBV6-5 with TRBJ1-2; TRBD1 matches at 7 bases. V lost 6 bases, J lost 4 bases, and 8 bases stayed unmatched. This CDR3 is built from 14 residues. CDR1 is MNHEY, CDR2 SVGAGI, per germline. The CDR3 DNA reads as TGTGCCAGCAGGCAGGCCGGGACAGTCTATGGCTACACCTTC. Amino acid sequence: CASRQAGTVYGYTF.

The V call is TRBV4-1, the J call TRBJ1-4; 8 nucleotides align to TRBD1. The CDR3 is 14 amino acids. The ends lost 5 bases at V and 5 bases at J; junction bases unmatched: 4. Germline V lookup: CDR1 MGHRA, CDR2 YSYEKL. CDR3 nucleotide sequence: TGCGCCAGCAGCTTCGGACAGGGAAATGAAAAACTGTTTTTT. This encodes CASSFGQGNEKLFF.

The gene calls are TRBV12-1 and TRBJ2-7; no check of the table's D call, TRBD2, against the DNA was made. TRBV12-1 is an annotated pseudogene. This CDR3 contains 14 residues. The CDR3 reads CASSFGRASYEQYF. The CDR3 DNA reads TGTGCCAGCAGCTTTGGGCGGGCCTCCTACGAGCAGTACTTC.

The J gene is TRBJ2-7, the V gene TRBV27; a possible D gene is TRBD1 (7 bases). CDR1 MNHEY and CDR2 SMNVEV come from the germline V gene (reference sequence). V dropped 0 bases and J dropped 5 bases, with 14 bases sitting between them. The CDR3 runs 15 residues. CDR3 DNA sequence: TGTGCCAGCAGTTTATCCGCGGGACAGCTTAACGAGCAGTACTTC. Its protein is CASSLSAGQLNEQYF.

About this clone itself: One end of the junction fails to match germline, which may point to a read error. V and J are TRBV13 and TRBJ1-3; D gene unclear. CDR1 is PRHDT and CDR2 is FYEKMQ in the germline V gene (reference sequence). The CDR3 covers 12 residues. The CDR3 is CASSLRGTTIYF. The CDR3 nucleotides read TGTGCCAGCAGCCTGCGGGGAACCACCATATATTTT.